This entry features one T cell receptor (beta chain) sequence. Its target is unknown. Clones were read by immunoSEQ multiplex PCR, and TCRdb kept only the in-frame ones, dropping some. The data contain over 300,000 clones, roughly 84% of them seen just once; the ten biggest clones take up about a sixth. V lost 0 bases and J 6 bases, leaving 16 bases between the germline ends. The CDR3 has 15 residues. The V gene's germline CDR1 is SQVTM and CDR2 ANQGSEA. The sample comes from a study of shared clonotypes between healthy human individuals. Each CD8 memory set brought CD45RO+ cells together with CCR7-negative CD45RA+ TemRA cells. Study-level findings and limits: Estimated clonotype richness was generally higher in naive than memory subsets. In a handful of donors, about 5% of naive CD4 clonotypes appeared in common.

The V and J genes are TRBV29-1 and TRBJ2-3; D possibly corresponds to TRBD2 (6 bases). This sequence was found in a man aged 18 to 35 in good health. The specimen was memory CD8+ T cells sorted from blood. The subset is: CD45RO+ cells pooled with CCR7-negative TemRA cells. CDR3 sequence (DNA): TGCAGCGTTGAAGAGGGAGTGGGGGGTTTGGATACGCAGTATTTT. It encodes CSVEEGVGGLDTQYF.